The 32 T cell receptor beta chains below were found in one sample sequenced in a study of blood T cell repertoires in COVID-19. Profiling relied on immunoSEQ multiplex PCR, and the TCRdb table lists in-frame clones only, not all of them. The sample consists of more than 150,000 clones, about four fifths of them appearing once. The sequencing sample was made of peripheral blood. These receptor sequences come from a man aged 18-30 years with active or convalescent COVID-19.

The chain is built from TRBV6-6 and TRBJ2-2; 13 bases agree with TRBD2. CDR1 MNHNY and CDR2 SVGAGI come from the germline V gene (reference sequence). The CDR3 is 17 amino acids. The trim removed 5 bases at V and 0 bases at J, leaving 3 bases unmatched. CDR3 in amino acids: CASSLGLAGANTGELFF. Here the CDR3 DNA reads TGTGCCAGCAGTCTCGGACTAGCGGGAGCGAACACCGGGGAGCTGTTTTTT.

The rearrangement uses TRBV18 and TRBJ1-5, with D possibly TRBD1 on 6 matching bases. V was pared by 6 bases and J by 0 bases, with 9 bases between. Germline CDR1 and CDR2: KGHSH and LQKENI. The CDR3 spans 14 residues. CDR3 coding DNA: TGTGCCAGCTCTCAGGGGAATAGCAATCAGCCCCAGCATTTT. It codes for CASSQGNSNQPQHF.

The V gene is TRBV6-6, the J gene TRBJ1-2; 7 nucleotides align to TRBD1. V gave up 11 bases and J gave up 5 bases; unmatched junction bases: 11. Per the germline V gene, CDR1 is MNHNY and CDR2 is SVGAGI (reference sequence). This CDR3 spans 13 amino acids. DNA of the CDR3: TGTGCCTCGCGACAGGGAGGAAATTATGGCTACACCTTC. Amino acids: CASRQGGNYGYTF.

This clone showed up just once. The chain employs TRBV6-2 or TRBV6-3 and TRBJ2-7; 8 nucleotides match TRBD2. Germline values: CDR1 MNHEY, CDR2 SVGEGT. The CDR3 sequence is 16 residues long. With 4 bases clipped from V and 0 bases from J, the junction kept 8 bases outside the gene matches. The CDR3 DNA reads as TGTGCCAGCAGTTTCCTGGGCGGGGGGACCTCCTACGAGCAGTACTTC. Amino acids: CASSFLGGGTSYEQYF.

About this clone: One end of the junction is discordant with germline, which a read error may explain. The V gene is TRBV18, the J gene TRBJ1-2, with 7 bases identical to TRBD1. CDR1 and CDR2 (germline): KGHSH, LQKENI. CDR3 length: 16 residues. This CDR3 reads CASSPVGGGGLYRYTF. In DNA form, the CDR3 reads TGTGCCAGCTCACCAGTTGGAGGGGGCGGCCTCTATCGCTACACCTTC.

The rearrangement joins TRBV21-1 to TRBJ2-7; TRBD2 is taken as the D call from the table, unchecked against the DNA. TRBV21-1 has pseudogene status. The CDR3 extends over 16 amino acids. The CDR3 spells CASSKPLTSVSYEQYF. CDR3 nucleotide sequence: TGTGCCAGCAGCAAACCGCTGACTAGCGTCTCCTACGAGCAGTACTTC.

This clone was seen just once. The chain carries TRBV7-8 and TRBJ2-3; TRBD1 matches 8 bases. The CDR3 consists of 18 residues. Losses at the gene ends were 1 base for V and 0 bases for J; bases not matched to a gene: 9. Germline V lookup: CDR1 SGHVS, CDR2 FQNEAQ. The CDR3 reads CASSLVATGGFSTDTQYF. The CDR3 DNA reads TGTGCCAGCAGCTTAGTCGCCACAGGGGGATTTAGCACAGATACGCAGTATTTT.

The chain has TRBV7-6 and TRBJ1-4, with TRBD1 matching 7 bases. CDR1 SGHVS and CDR2 FNYEAQ come from the germline V gene. CDR3 length: 14 amino acids. The V and J ends lost 4 bases and 3 bases, in that order; junction bases with no gene match: 2. CDR3 sequence: CASSSGQSNEKLFF. Written as DNA, the CDR3 is TGTGCCAGCAGCTCGGGACAGTCTAATGAAAAACTGTTTTTT.

This clone was detected only once. This chain joins TRBV11-2 and TRBJ1-2; D unresolved. The ends were cut back, 2 bases at V and 1 base at J, with 5 bases in the middle. CDR3 length: 13 residues. Germline V gene lookup returns CDR1 SGHAT and CDR2 FQNNGV. The CDR3 region is CASSLQVNYGYTF. CDR3 nucleotides: TGTGCCAGCAGCTTACAGGTTAACTATGGCTACACCTTC.

The J gene is TRBJ2-4, the V gene TRBV27; 15 bases map to TRBD2. Unmatched junction bases numbered 4, after V lost 4 bases and J lost 3 bases. Germline values: CDR1 MNHEY, CDR2 SMNVEV (reference sequence). The CDR3 contains 17 residues. The CDR3 DNA follows: TGTGCCAGCAGTTCATCGGGACTAGCGGGAGGCAAAAACATTCAGTACTTC. This encodes CASSSSGLAGGKNIQYF.

This chain links TRBV19 with TRBJ1-4, with a possible D match to TRBD1 (6 bases). Germline CDR1 is LNHDA and CDR2 is SQIVND (reference sequence). V dropped 6 bases and J dropped 0 bases, with 8 bases sitting between them. CDR3 length: 14 residues. The CDR3 coding sequence is TGTGCCAGTAGCCGGACAGCAACTAATGAAAAACTGTTTTTT. Translating gives CASSRTATNEKLFF.

The V call is TRBV9, the J call TRBJ2-2; 9 bases align to TRBD2. This CDR3 is 13 amino acids long. CDR1 and CDR2 from the germline V gene are SGDLS and YYNGEE. The V and J ends lost 1 base and 8 bases, in that order; junction bases with no gene match: 0. CDR3 DNA: TGTGCCAGCAGCGTACTAGCGGGAGGGGAGCTGTTTTTT. Its protein is CASSVLAGGELFF.

This clone was observed once. The chain couples TRBV12-5 to TRBJ2-7; 7 nucleotides match TRBD1. CDR3 length: 15 residues. Germline CDR1 LGHNT, CDR2 FRNRAP. The V and J ends lost 7 bases and 1 base, in that order; junction bases with no gene match: 10. The CDR3 DNA reads TGTGCTAGTGCCGAGGACAGGCCAGGGTCCTACGAGCAGTACTTC. Translating gives CASAEDRPGSYEQYF.

The chain couples TRBV11-2 to TRBJ2-7; 11 bases agree with TRBD2. V dropped 5 bases and J dropped 5; count of bases not matched to a gene: 17. The germline CDR1 and CDR2 sequences are SGHAT and FQNNGV. The CDR3 is 18 amino acids. CDR3 nucleotide sequence: TGTGCCAGCAGCCTCATTGGGCTAGCGGGAGGAAGTGATCACGAGCAGTACTTC. It yields the protein CASSLIGLAGGSDHEQYF.

The genes are TRBV7-8 and TRBJ2-2; D may be TRBD1 (5 bases). Germline V gene lookup returns CDR1 SGHVS and CDR2 FQNEAQ. With 3 bases removed from V and 1 base from J, the gap between germline ends came to 18 bases. This CDR3 contains 18 residues. The DNA of the CDR3 is TGTGCCAGCAGCTTTCCGGCAGGGCAGGATAAGAACACCGGGGAGCTGTTTTTT. It translates to CASSFPAGQDKNTGELFF.

This chain joins TRBV9 and TRBJ2-3; D call uncertain. Germline V gene data show CDR1 as SGDLS and CDR2 as YYNGEE. The CDR3 spans 16 residues. Trimming shortened V by 0 bases and J by 2 bases, and 13 bases separated the two germline ends. Here the CDR3 DNA reads TGTGCCAGCAGCGTAGGTGGTAGCCAGAACACAGATACGCAGTATTTT. Amino acids: CASSVGGSQNTDTQYF.

This clone was seen once. This chain connects TRBV11-3 to TRBJ2-1, with 9 bases that match TRBD2. V lost 4 bases to trimming and J lost 15 bases; unmatched junction nucleotides: 7. This CDR3 spans 12 amino acids. Germline assignment: CDR1 SGHNT and CDR2 YENEEA. The CDR3 region has the DNA TGTGCCAGCAGCTCCCAGCGGGGGGCGTTGTTCTTC. Protein sequence: CASSSQRGALFF.

This clone appeared many times. The rearrangement joins TRBV28 to TRBJ2-7, with D perhaps TRBD2 (6 bases). Germline V lookup: CDR1 MDHEN, CDR2 SYDVKM. The CDR3 runs to 19 residues. V was clipped by 5 bases and J by 0 bases, with 26 bases between them. The CDR3 protein is CASSTPVGSGYTNSYEQYF. DNA of the CDR3: TGTGCCAGCAGTACCCCAGTGGGTAGCGGCTACACTAACTCCTACGAGCAGTACTTC. The variable domain in full, completed from reference TRBV28 and TRBJ2-7, reads DVKVTQSSRYLVKRTGEKVFLECVQDMDHENMFWYRQDPGLGLRLIYFSYDVKMKEKGDIPEGYSVSREKKERFSLILESASTNQTSMYLCASSTPVGSGYTNSYEQYFGPGTRLTVT.

The chain uses TRBV7-2 and TRBJ1-2; D uncertain. Germline-derived CDR1 and CDR2 are SGHTA and FQGNSA. Deletions cut 4 bases from V and 7 bases from J, with 16 bases between. This CDR3 comprises 14 residues. CDR3 region: CASSSSGSQSGYTF. CDR3 bases: TGTGCCAGCAGCTCCTCGGGATCCCAGAGTGGCTACACCTTC.

The J gene is TRBJ1-3, the V gene TRBV28; tentatively, D is TRBD1 (6 bases). Per germline, CDR1 MDHEN and CDR2 SYDVKM. This CDR3 comprises 16 residues. V was clipped by 5 bases and J by 2 bases, with 16 bases between them. CDR3 protein: CASSLEPGTPGNTIYF. For the CDR3, the DNA is TGTGCCAGCAGTCTTGAACCCGGGACACCTGGAAACACCATATATTTT. The complete variable domain, with remaining parts taken from reference TRBV28 and TRBJ1-3, reads DVKVTQSSRYLVKRTGEKVFLECVQDMDHENMFWYRQDPGLGLRLIYFSYDVKMKEKGDIPEGYSVSREKKERFSLILESASTNQTSMYLCASSLEPGTPGNTIYFGEGSWLTVV.

The rearrangement uses TRBV11-2 and TRBJ2-1; 8 bases are shared with TRBD1. CDR1 and CDR2 (germline): SGHAT, FQNNGV. CDR3 length: 15 amino acids. V lost 6 bases and J lost 5; bases outside the gene matches: 9. The CDR3: CASRNPGQANNEQFF. In DNA, the CDR3 is TGTGCCAGCAGAAATCCGGGACAGGCAAACAATGAGCAGTTCTTC.

V is TRBV2 and J is TRBJ1-3; D is undetermined. In germline, CDR1 is SNHLY, CDR2 FYNNEI. Trimming stripped 8 bases from V and 0 bases from J, with 8 bases between. The CDR3 sequence is 13 residues long. CDR3: CASAGSSGNTIYF. CDR3 DNA: TGTGCCAGCGCAGGATCCTCTGGAAACACCATATATTTT. Variable domain in full (rest from reference TRBV2 and TRBJ1-3): EPEVTQTPSHQVTQMGQEVILRCVPISNHLYFYWYRQILGQKVEFLVSFYNNEISEKSEIFDDQFSVERPDGSNFTLKIRSTKLEDSAMYFCASAGSSGNTIYFGEGSWLTVV.

V is TRBV11-1 and J is TRBJ2-4; tentatively, D is TRBD2 (6 bases). The V end was cut by 0 bases, the J end by 1 base, with 16 bases between. In germline, CDR1 is SGHAT, CDR2 FQDESV (reference sequence). This CDR3 has 18 residues. The CDR3 DNA follows: TGTGCCAGCAGCTTAGCCCGAGCCGGGAGCCCGGCCAAAAACATTCAGTACTTC. This translates into CASSLARAGSPAKNIQYF.

The chain links TRBV5-4 to TRBJ2-5, with D perhaps matching TRBD1 (6 bases). Germline-derived CDR1 and CDR2 are SGHNT and YYREEE (reference sequence). V was pared by 3 bases and J by 1 base, with 10 bases between. CDR3 length: 14 residues. The CDR3 sequence: CASSSGQSQETQYF. DNA for the CDR3: TGTGCCAGCAGCTCGGGACAATCCCAAGAGACCCAGTACTTC.

The rearrangement uses TRBV30 and TRBJ1-2; D possibly corresponds to TRBD1 (6 bases). V was clipped by 6 bases and J by 0 bases, with 14 bases between them. CDR1 is GTSNPN and CDR2 is SVGIG in the germline V gene (reference sequence). The length of the CDR3 is 14 residues. The chain's CDR3 is CACLGQTTNYGYTF. CDR3 in DNA: TGTGCCTGTCTTGGACAGACCACTAACTATGGCTACACCTTC.

V is TRBV2 and J is TRBJ1-5, with D unclear. The CDR3 has 14 amino acids. The V end lost 1 base, the J end lost 3 bases, and 7 bases lay between the germline ends. Looked up from germline, CDR1 is SNHLY and CDR2 is FYNNEI. CDR3 sequence: CASSEGSVNQPQHF. CDR3 nucleotide sequence: TGTGCCAGCAGTGAAGGGTCGGTCAATCAGCCCCAGCATTTT.

The chain links TRBV6-5 to TRBJ2-7, with TRBD2 as a possible D gene (5 bases). Trimming cost V 7 bases and J 2 bases, with 15 bases left between them. This CDR3 is 14 amino acids long. Germline assignment: CDR1 MNHEY and CDR2 SVGAGI. CDR3 DNA sequence: TGTGCCAGCACCCCTCCGGGGATAGCCTACGAGCAGTACTTC. The encoded protein is CASTPPGIAYEQYF.

This clone was detected only a few times. The gene calls are TRBV19 and TRBJ1-5; a weak D match, TRBD1 (5 bases). Germline V lookup: CDR1 LNHDA, CDR2 SQIVND (reference sequence). The CDR3 sequence is 15 residues long. V dropped 7 bases and J dropped 1 base, with 14 bases sitting between them. Here the CDR3 reads CASTRRGLSNQPQHF. As DNA, the CDR3 is TGTGCCAGTACCAGAAGGGGCTTAAGCAATCAGCCCCAGCATTTT.

The V call is TRBV4-1, the J call TRBJ1-5, with a tentative D call TRBD1 (5 bases). Trimming removed 0 bases from V and 5 bases from J, with 14 bases in between. This CDR3 contains 16 residues. Per the germline V gene, CDR1 is MGHRA and CDR2 is YSYEKL. This CDR3 reads CASSQEVAGNYQPQHF. The CDR3 DNA sequence: TGCGCCAGCAGCCAAGAAGTAGCAGGGAACTATCAGCCCCAGCATTTT.

The rearrangement links TRBV4-2 to TRBJ2-1; 10 bases align to TRBD2. The length of the CDR3 is 16 residues. J was trimmed by 7 bases and V by 1 base; bases with no gene match: 7. The germline V gene has CDR1 LGHNA and CDR2 YNFKEQ. The CDR3, as DNA: TGTGCCAGCAGCCAAGTCAGCGGGGGGGCGAGGAATGAGCAGTTCTTC. Its protein product is CASSQVSGGARNEQFF.

The CDR3 protein is CASSPSPTSGTKNIQYF. The CDR3 DNA is TGTGCCAGTAGTCCCTCCCCGACTAGCGGGACCAAAAACATTCAGTACTTC. The chain has TRBV19 and TRBJ2-4; 11 positions match TRBD2. This CDR3 region has 17 residues. V dropped 5 bases and J dropped 2; count of bases not matched to a gene: 8. CDR1 LNHDA and CDR2 SQIVND come from the germline V gene (reference sequence).

The rearrangement joins TRBV5-1 to TRBJ2-1; 7 positions agree with TRBD2. This CDR3 spans 14 amino acids. J lost 6 bases, V lost 0 bases, and 3 bases had no gene match. Germline-derived CDR1 and CDR2 are SGHRS and YFSETQ. The CDR3 DNA reads as TGCGCCAGCAGCTTGGGCGGGGGTTCCAATGAGCAGTTCTTC. As protein: CASSLGGGSNEQFF.